Listed below are T cell receptor beta chains from one sample, sequenced in a study of blood T cell repertoires in COVID-19. TCRdb's copy holds only in-frame clones and misses some; the assay was immunoSEQ multiplex PCR. The sample lists approximately 90,000 clones; 65% to 90% were seen once. Specimen: peripheral blood. The receptors shown here come from a man in his 60s with acute or convalescent COVID-19. CDR3s include the opening cysteine and the closing phenylalanine or tryptophan.

J: TRBJ1-1; V: TRBV5-1; CDR3: CASSSEAGRFTEAFF
J: TRBJ1-1; V: TRBV19; CDR3: CASRKLGGYEAFF
J: TRBJ2-2; V: TRBV7-9; CDR3: CASSFARGLNTGELFF
J: TRBJ1-1; V: TRBV2; CDR3: CASSETRGKNTEAFF
J: TRBJ1-1; V: TRBV27; CDR3: CASSLSMDRVNTEAFF
J: TRBJ1-6; V: TRBV2; CDR3: CASSGDRGPSPLHF
J: TRBJ1-6; V: TRBV11-2; CDR3: CASSTLALYNSPLHF
J: TRBJ2-2; V: TRBV5-8; CDR3: CASSPEIGRITGELFF
J: TRBJ1-2; V: TRBV4-2; CDR3: CASSQRLIYGGYTF
J: TRBJ2-2; V: TRBV6-5; CDR3: CASRTPGLNTGELFF
J: TRBJ1-1; V: TRBV3-1/TRBV3-2; CDR3: CASSQDWQGNTEAFF